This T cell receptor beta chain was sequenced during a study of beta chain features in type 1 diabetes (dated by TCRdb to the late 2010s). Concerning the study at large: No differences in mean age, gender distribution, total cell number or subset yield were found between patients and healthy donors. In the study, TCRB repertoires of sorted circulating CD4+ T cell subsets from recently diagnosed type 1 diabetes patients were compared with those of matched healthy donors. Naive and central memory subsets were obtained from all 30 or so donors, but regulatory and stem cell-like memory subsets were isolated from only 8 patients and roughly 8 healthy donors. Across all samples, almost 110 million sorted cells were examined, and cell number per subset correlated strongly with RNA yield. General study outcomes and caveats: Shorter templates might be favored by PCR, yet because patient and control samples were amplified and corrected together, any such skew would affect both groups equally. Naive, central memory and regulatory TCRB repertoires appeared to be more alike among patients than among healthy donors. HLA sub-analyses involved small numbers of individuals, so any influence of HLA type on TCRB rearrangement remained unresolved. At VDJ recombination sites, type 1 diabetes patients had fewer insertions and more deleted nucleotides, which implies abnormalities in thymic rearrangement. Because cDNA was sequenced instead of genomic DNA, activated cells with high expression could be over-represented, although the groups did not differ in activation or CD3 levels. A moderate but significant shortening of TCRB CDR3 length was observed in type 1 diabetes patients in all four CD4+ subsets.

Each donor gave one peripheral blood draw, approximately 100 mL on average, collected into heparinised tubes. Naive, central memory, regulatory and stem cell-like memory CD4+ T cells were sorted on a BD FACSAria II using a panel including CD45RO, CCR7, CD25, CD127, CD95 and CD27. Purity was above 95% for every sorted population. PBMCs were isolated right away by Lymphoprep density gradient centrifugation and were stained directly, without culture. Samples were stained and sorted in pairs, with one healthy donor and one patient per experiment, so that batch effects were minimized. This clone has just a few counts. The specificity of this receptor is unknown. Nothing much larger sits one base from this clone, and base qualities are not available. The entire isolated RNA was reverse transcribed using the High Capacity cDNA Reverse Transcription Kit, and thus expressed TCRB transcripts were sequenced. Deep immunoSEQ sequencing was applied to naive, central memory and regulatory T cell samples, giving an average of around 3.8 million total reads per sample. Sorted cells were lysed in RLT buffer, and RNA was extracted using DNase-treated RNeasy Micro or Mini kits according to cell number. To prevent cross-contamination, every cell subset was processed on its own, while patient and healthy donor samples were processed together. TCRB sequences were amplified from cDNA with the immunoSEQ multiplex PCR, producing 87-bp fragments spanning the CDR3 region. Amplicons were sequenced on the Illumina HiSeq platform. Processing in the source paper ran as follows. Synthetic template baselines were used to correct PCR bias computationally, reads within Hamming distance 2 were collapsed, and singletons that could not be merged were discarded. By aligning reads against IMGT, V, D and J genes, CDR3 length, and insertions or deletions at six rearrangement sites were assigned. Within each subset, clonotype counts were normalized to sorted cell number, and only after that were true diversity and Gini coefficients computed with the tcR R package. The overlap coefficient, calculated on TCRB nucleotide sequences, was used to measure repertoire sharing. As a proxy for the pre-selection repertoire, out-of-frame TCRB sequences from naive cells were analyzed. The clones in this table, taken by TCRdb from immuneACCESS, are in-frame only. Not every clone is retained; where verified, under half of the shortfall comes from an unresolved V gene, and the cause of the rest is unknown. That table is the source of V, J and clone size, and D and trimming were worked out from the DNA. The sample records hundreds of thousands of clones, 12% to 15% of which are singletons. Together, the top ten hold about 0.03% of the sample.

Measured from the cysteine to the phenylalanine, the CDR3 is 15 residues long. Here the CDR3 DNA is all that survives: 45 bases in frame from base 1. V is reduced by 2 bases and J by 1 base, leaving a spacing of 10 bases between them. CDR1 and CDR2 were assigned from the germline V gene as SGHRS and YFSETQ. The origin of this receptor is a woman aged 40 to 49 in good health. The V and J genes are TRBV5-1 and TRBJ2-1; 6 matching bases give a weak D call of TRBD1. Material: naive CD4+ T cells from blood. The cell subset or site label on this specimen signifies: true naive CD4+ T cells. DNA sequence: TGCGCCAGCAGCTTCCCGACAGGATCCTACAATGAGCAGTTCTTC. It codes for CASSFPTGSYNEQFF.